A single sample gave rise to the 13 T cell receptor beta chains below, sequenced in a study of blood T cell repertoires in COVID-19. The method was immunoSEQ multiplex PCR; TCRdb's version includes in-frame clones alone and lacks a portion of them. The table lists fewer than 300,000 clones, approximately 86% of them singletons. The sequencing input was peripheral blood. Every receptor here comes from a man aged 40-49 years who had recovered from COVID-19.

CDR3 sequence reads: CSASGQSNTEAFF. Here the CDR3 DNA reads TGCAGTGCTAGTGGACAGTCGAACACTGAAGCTTTCTTT. The chain carries TRBV20-1 and TRBJ1-1, with TRBD1 as a possible D gene (6 bases). The V end was cut by 3 bases, the J end by 1 base, with 9 bases between. Germline CDR1 DFQATT, CDR2 SNEGSKA (reference sequence). The CDR3 runs 13 residues.

The chain joins TRBV12-3 or TRBV12-4 to TRBJ2-7, with D unresolved. This CDR3 comprises 13 residues. The ends were cut back, 5 bases at V and 6 bases at J, with 14 bases in the middle. CDR3 nucleotide sequence: TGTGCCAGCAGTGTACAGATCGTACGCGAGCAGTACTTC. It codes for CASSVQIVREQYF.

The chain carries TRBV7-9 and TRBJ1-5, with D tentatively TRBD1 (5 bases). The V gene lost 1 base and the J gene lost 5 bases, with 12 bases spanning the gap. CDR3 length: 15 amino acids. Germline V gene sequence: CDR1 SEHNR, CDR2 FQNEAQ (reference sequence). The DNA of the CDR3 is TGTGCCAGCAGCTTAGGTCAGGGTTCGGATCAGCCCCAGCATTTT. Protein: CASSLGQGSDQPQHF.

The chain employs TRBV2 and TRBJ2-5, with D maybe TRBD1 (5 bases). The germline V gene has CDR1 SNHLY and CDR2 FYNNEI. The length of the CDR3 is 15 residues. V lost 3 bases and J 1 base, leaving 12 bases between the germline ends. The CDR3 DNA reads TGTGCCAGCAGTGAGGGGCAGAAGTTCCAAGAGACCCAGTACTTC. Encoded protein: CASSEGQKFQETQYF. The full variable domain, in which reference TRBV2 and TRBJ2-5 provide the parts outside the CDR3, is EPEVTQTPSHQVTQMGQEVILRCVPISNHLYFYWYRQILGQKVEFLVSFYNNEISEKSEIFDDQFSVERPDGSNFTLKIRSTKLEDSAMYFCASSEGQKFQETQYFGPGTRLLVL.

On this clone: A much larger clone lies one base from this, so it may be a read error. The chain couples TRBV13 to TRBJ2-7; D is unresolved. In germline, CDR1 is PRHDT, CDR2 FYEKMQ (reference sequence). The CDR3 length is 11 residues. V lost 4 bases and J lost 1, with 2 bases in between. The CDR3, as DNA: TGTGCCAGCAGCTCTTCCTACGAGCAGTACTTC. Translated, it gives CASSSSYEQYF.

V gene TRBV6-5 combines with J gene TRBJ1-3; TRBD1 agrees at 10 bases. The J segment lost 2 bases and the V segment lost 6 bases, leaving 4 bases of the junction unmatched. Germline V gene sequence: CDR1 MNHEY, CDR2 SVGAGI. The CDR3 runs to 15 residues. CDR3 sequence (DNA): TGTGCCAGCAGCCCGGGACAGGGGACTGGAAACACCATATATTTT. Translation: CASSPGQGTGNTIYF.

Regarding this clone: The sample holds other DNA sequences that translate to the same CDR3. V usage is TRBV3-1 (or the pseudogene TRBV3-2) and J usage is TRBJ2-7; 7 bases map to TRBD2. V lost 4 bases to trimming and J lost 3 bases; unmatched junction nucleotides: 9. The CDR3 sequence is 15 residues long. Germline V CDR1 and CDR2: LGHDT, YNNKEL (reference sequence). CDR3 bases: TGTGCCAGCAGCCTTAGACAGCGGGGCCGCTACGAGCAGTACTTC. Translation gives CASSLRQRGRYEQYF.

This chain uses TRBV6-2 or TRBV6-3 with TRBJ2-2; 12 nucleotides agree with TRBD2. CDR1 and CDR2 (germline): MNHEY, SVGEGT. J lost 6 bases, V lost 0 bases, and 5 bases had no gene match. There are 17 residues in the CDR3. Written as DNA, the CDR3 is TGTGCCAGCAGTTACTCTGGACTAGCGGGGAGCGCCGGGGAGCTGTTTTTT. Its translation is CASSYSGLAGSAGELFF.

The rearrangement links TRBV30 to TRBJ2-2, with D unclear. Trimming pared 0 bases from V and 7 bases from J, leaving 9 bases between. The V gene's germline CDR1 is GTSNPN and CDR2 SVGIG (reference sequence). CDR3 length: 13 residues. The CDR3 spells CAWSVQFRGELFF. The CDR3, as DNA: TGTGCCTGGAGTGTACAGTTTCGCGGGGAGCTGTTTTTT.

The rearrangement links TRBV10-3 to TRBJ1-1; 7 positions match TRBD1. Germline CDR1 reads ENHRY; CDR2 reads SYGVKD. V lost 5 bases to trimming and J lost 5 bases; unmatched junction nucleotides: 11. This CDR3 contains 15 residues. The CDR3 DNA reads TGTGCCATCAGTAACAAACTTCCAGGGGGAACTGAAGCTTTCTTT. This encodes CAISNKLPGGTEAFF.

The chain links TRBV6-2 or TRBV6-3 to TRBJ1-5, with TRBD1 matching over 9 bases. CDR1 and CDR2 from the germline V gene are MNHEY and SVGEGT. The CDR3 is 15 residues long. Trimming removed 2 bases from V and 6 bases from J; junction bases left unmatched: 5. The CDR3 sequence: CASSYGTGITQPQHF. In nucleotides, the CDR3 is TGTGCCAGCAGTTACGGGACAGGGATAACTCAGCCCCAGCATTTT.

This rearrangement joins TRBV2 to TRBJ2-4; TRBD1 might be the D (5 bases). CDR1 and CDR2 from the germline V gene are SNHLY and FYNNEI. The CDR3 contains 14 residues. Deletions cut 5 bases from V and 4 bases from J, with 12 bases between. The CDR3 bases are TGTGCCAGCAGTACAGGTCGGAGTAAAAACATTCAGTACTTC. This sequence encodes CASSTGRSKNIQYF.

CDR3 residues: CASSLRKPDTQYF. The CDR3 nucleotides read TGTGCCAGCAGCTTGCGCAAACCAGATACGCAGTATTTT. The rearrangement links TRBV7-2 to TRBJ2-3; D uncertain. Trimming cost V 3 bases and J 4 bases, with 8 bases left between them. Germline values: CDR1 SGHTA, CDR2 FQGNSA. The CDR3 runs 13 residues.